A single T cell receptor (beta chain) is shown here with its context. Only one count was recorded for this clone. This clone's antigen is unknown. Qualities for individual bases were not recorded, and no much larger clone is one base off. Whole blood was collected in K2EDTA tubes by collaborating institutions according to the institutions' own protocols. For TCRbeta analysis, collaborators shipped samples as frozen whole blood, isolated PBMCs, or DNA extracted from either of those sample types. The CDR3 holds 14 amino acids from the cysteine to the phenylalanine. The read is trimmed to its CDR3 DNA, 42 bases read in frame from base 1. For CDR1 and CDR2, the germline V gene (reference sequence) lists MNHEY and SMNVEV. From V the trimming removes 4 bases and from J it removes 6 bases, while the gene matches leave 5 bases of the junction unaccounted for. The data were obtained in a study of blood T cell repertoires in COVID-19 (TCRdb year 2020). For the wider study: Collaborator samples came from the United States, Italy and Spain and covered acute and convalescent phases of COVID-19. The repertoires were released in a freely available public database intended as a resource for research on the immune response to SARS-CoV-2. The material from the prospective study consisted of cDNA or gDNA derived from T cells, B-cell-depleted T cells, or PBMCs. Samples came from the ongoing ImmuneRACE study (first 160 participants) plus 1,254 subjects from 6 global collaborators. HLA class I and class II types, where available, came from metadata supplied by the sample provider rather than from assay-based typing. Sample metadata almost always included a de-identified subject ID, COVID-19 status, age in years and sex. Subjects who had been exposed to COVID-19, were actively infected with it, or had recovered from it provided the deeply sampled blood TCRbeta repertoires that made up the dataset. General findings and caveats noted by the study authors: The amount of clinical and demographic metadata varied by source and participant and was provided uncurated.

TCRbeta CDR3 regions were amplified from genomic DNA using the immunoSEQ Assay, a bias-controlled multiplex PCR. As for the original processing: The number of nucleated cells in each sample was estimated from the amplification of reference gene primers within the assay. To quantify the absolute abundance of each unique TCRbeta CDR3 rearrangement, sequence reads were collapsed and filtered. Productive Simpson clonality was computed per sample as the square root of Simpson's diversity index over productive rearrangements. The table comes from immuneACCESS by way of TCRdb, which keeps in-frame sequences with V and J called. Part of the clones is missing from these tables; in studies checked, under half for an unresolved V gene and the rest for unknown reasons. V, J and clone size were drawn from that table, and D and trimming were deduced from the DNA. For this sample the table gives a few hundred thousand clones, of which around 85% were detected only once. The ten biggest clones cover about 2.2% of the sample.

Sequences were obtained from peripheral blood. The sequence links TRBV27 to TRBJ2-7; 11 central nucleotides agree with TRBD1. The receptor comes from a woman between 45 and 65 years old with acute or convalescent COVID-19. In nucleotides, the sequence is TGTGCCAGCAGTTCTCGGGACAGGGGGAGCGAGCAGTACTTC. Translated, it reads CASSSRDRGSEQYF.